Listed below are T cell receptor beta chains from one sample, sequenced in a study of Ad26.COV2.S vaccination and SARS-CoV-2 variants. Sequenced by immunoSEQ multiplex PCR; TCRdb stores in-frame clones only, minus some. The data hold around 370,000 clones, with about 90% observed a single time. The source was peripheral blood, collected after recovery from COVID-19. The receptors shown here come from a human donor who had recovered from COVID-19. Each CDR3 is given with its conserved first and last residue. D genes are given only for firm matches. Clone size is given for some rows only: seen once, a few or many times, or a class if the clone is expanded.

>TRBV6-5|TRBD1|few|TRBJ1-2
CASSYRTGNYGYTF
TGTGCCAGCAGTTACCGGACAGGAAACTATGGCTACACCTTC
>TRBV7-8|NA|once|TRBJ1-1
CASSLAQHMNTEAFF
TGTGCCAGCAGCTTAGCTCAGCACATGAACACTGAAGCTTTCTTT
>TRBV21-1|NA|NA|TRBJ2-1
CASNPSVGGSYNEQFF
TGTGCCAGCAACCCTAGCGTGGGGGGCTCCTACAATGAGCAGTTCTTC
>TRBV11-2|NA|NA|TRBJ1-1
CASSLLGLQGRNTEAFF
TGTGCCAGCAGCCTACTAGGTTTGCAGGGAAGAAACACTGAAGCTTTCTTT
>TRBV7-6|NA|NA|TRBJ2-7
CASSLLTGSLREQYF
TGTGCCAGCAGCTTATTAACAGGGAGTTTACGCGAGCAGTACTTC
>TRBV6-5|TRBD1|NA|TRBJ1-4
CASSRDDRGDEKLFF
TGTGCCAGCAGTCGAGATGACAGGGGTGACGAAAAACTGTTTTTT
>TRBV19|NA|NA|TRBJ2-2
CASNQANRLVGELFF
TGTGCCAGTAATCAGGCCAACCGCTTAGTCGGGGAGCTGTTTTTT
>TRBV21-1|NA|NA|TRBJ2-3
CASSMTGRTTNSTDTQYF
TGTGCCAGCAGCATGACAGGGAGAACAACTAATAGCACAGATACGCAGTATTTT
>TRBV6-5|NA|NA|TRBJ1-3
CASSYSTYSGNTIYF
TGTGCCAGCAGTTACTCGACATACTCTGGAAACACCATATATTTT
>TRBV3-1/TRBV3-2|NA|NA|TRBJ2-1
CASSHRYTHSYNEQFF
TGTGCCAGCAGCCACCGCTACACCCACTCCTACAATGAGCAGTTCTTC
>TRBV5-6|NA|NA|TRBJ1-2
CASSPGRVDGYTF
TGTGCCAGCAGCCCCGGGAGGGTGGATGGCTACACCTTC
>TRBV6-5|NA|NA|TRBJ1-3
CASKRDGISGNTIYF
TGTGCCAGCAAGAGGGACGGCATCTCTGGAAACACCATATATTTT
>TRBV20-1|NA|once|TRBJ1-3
CSASTTSSGNTIYF
TGCAGTGCTAGTACGACTAGCTCTGGAAACACCATATATTTT
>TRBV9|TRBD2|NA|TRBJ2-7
CASSPRGTIWEQYF
TGTGCCAGCAGCCCCCGCGGGACTATCTGGGAGCAGTACTTC
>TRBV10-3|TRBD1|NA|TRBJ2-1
CAIRTGRNEQFF
TGTGCCATACGGACAGGACGGAATGAGCAGTTCTTC
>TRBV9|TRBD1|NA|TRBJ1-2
CASSPQRGDREGYGYTF
TGTGCCAGCAGCCCTCAAAGGGGAGACAGGGAGGGCTATGGCTACACCTTC
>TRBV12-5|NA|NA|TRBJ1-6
CASGLKGQGNSPLHF
TGTGCTAGTGGTTTGAAGGGGCAGGGCAATTCACCCCTCCACTTT
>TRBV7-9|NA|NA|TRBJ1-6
CASSLGGPEAPLHF
TGTGCCAGCAGCTTAGGAGGACCAGAGGCACCCCTCCACTTT
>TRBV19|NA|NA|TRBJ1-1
CASSNRAVTTEAFF
TGTGCCAGTAGTAACAGGGCCGTAACCACTGAAGCTTTCTTT
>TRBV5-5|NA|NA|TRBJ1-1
CASSLGPGTVNTEAFF
TGTGCCAGCAGCTTAGGCCCCGGAACAGTGAACACTGAAGCTTTCTTT
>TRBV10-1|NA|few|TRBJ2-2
CASSEGNTGELFF
TGCGCCAGCAGTGAGGGTAACACCGGGGAGCTGTTTTTT
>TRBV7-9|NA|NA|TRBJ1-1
CASSRTLKIMEAFF
TGTGCCAGCAGCCGGACGCTCAAGATCATGGAAGCTTTCTTT
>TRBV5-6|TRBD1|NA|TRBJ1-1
CASRGQGYEAFF
TGTGCCAGCAGGGGACAGGGTTATGAAGCTTTCTTT
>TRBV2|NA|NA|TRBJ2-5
CASSEAGAPSRTQYF
TGTGCCAGCAGTGAAGCGGGGGCTCCCTCACGGACCCAGTACTTC
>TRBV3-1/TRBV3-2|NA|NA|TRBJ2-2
CASSTGAYTGELFF
TGTGCCAGCAGCACGGGGGCCTACACCGGGGAGCTGTTTTTT
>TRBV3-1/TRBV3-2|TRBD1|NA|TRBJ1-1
CASSNTGDTEAFF
TGTGCCAGCAGCAACACAGGGGACACTGAAGCTTTCTTT
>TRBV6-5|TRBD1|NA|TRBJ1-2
CASSYSADRVIYGYTF
TGTGCCAGCAGTTACTCGGCTGACAGGGTTATCTATGGCTACACCTTC
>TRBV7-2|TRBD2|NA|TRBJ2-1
CASSLRLAGVYNEQFF
TGTGCCAGCAGCCTACGACTAGCGGGGGTTTACAATGAGCAGTTCTTC